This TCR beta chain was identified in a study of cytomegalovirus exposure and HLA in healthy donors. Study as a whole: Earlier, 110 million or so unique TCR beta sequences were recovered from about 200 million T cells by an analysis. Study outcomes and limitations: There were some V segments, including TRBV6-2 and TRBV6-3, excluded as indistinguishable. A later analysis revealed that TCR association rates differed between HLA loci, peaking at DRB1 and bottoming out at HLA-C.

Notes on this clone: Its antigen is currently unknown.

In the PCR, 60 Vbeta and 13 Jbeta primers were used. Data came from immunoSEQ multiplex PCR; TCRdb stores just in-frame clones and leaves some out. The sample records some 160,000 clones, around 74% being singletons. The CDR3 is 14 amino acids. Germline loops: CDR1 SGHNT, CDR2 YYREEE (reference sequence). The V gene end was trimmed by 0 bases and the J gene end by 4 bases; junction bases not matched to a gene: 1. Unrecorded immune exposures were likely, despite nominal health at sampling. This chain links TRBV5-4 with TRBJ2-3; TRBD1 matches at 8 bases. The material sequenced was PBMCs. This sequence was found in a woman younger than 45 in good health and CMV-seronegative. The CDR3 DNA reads TGTGCCAGCAGCTTGGCGGACAGGGCAGATACGCAGTATTTT. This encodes CASSLADRADTQYF.